A single sample gave rise to the 19 T cell receptor beta chains below, sequenced in a study of kidney transplant recipient with SARS-CoV-2 infection. TCRdb used MiXCR to reprocess the reads, holding one entry per CDR3 protein. This table holds under 250,000 distinct CDR3 sequences, more than 25% found once. This specimen consisted of a blood sample, obtained at baseline and on roughly day 120 from a kidney transplant recipient. The receptors were gathered from a young adult male patient who had COVID-19 and was a kidney transplant recipient. Some T cells may be graft donor cells.

This clonotype occurred many times. The CDR3 DNA reads as TGTGCCAGCGGACTGTACACCGGGGAGCTGTTTTTT. Its translation is CASGLYTGELFF. This rearrangement joins TRBV6-2 or TRBV6-3 to TRBJ2-2; D might be TRBD2 (5 bases). Germline V lookup: CDR1 MNHEY, CDR2 SVGEGT. The germline V and J ends were trimmed by 8 bases and 3 bases, with 7 bases remaining between them. The length of the CDR3 is 12 residues.

A word on this clonotype: No conserved phenylalanine or tryptophan ends this CDR3, so it is likely a read error. The rearrangement joins TRBV12-3 or TRBV12-4 to TRBJ1-2; D is ambiguous. The CDR3 totals 17 residues. The V end lost 5 bases, the J end lost 4 bases, and 23 bases lay between the germline ends. The CDR3 sequence: CASSEVSTAGKTYGYTS. CDR3 DNA sequence: TGTGCCAGCAGTGAAGTGAGCACAGCAGGAAAGACCTATGGCTACACCTCC.

There are many counts of this clonotype. This chain joins TRBV18 and TRBJ2-2, with D perhaps TRBD1 or TRBD2 (5 bases each). The CDR3 totals 15 residues. The V gene's germline CDR1 is KGHSH and CDR2 LQKENI. V lost 2 bases and J lost 7, with 14 bases in between. Here the CDR3 reads CASSPGTAGGGELFF. The CDR3 DNA reads as TGTGCCAGCTCACCAGGGACGGCTGGCGGCGGGGAGCTGTTTTTT. Supplemented by reference TRBV18 and TRBJ2-2, the full variable domain reads NAGVMQNPRHLVRRRGQEARLRCSPMKGHSHVYWYRQLPEEGLKFMVYLQKENIIDESGMPKERFSAEFPKEGPSILRIQQVVRGDSAAYFCASSPGTAGGGELFFGEGSRLTVL.

This clonotype was counted many times. This chain joins TRBV3-1 and TRBJ1-1, with D hard to call. The germline CDR1 and CDR2 sequences are LGHDT and YNNKEL (reference sequence). V lost 4 bases and J lost 4, with 22 bases in between. This CDR3 is 17 amino acids long. The CDR3 region has the DNA TGTGCCAGCAGCCTGACGTTTCCCATTTCAATTCGCACTGAAGCTTTCTTT. Translating it yields CASSLTFPISIRTEAFF.

The chain joins TRBV18 to TRBJ2-5, with 7 bases that match TRBD2. Germline values: CDR1 KGHSH, CDR2 LQKENI. V trimming: 0 bases; J trimming: 0 bases; junction bases outside the gene matches: 1. CDR3 length: 15 amino acids. CDR3 DNA: TGTGCCAGCTCACCACCGGGAGGGTACCAAGAGACCCAGTACTTC. Protein: CASSPPGGYQETQYF.

This clonotype was counted at least ten times. This chain joins TRBV9 and TRBJ1-2; no firm D call. The CDR3 sequence is 16 residues long. The germline V gene has CDR1 SGDLS and CDR2 YYNGEE. V was cut by 7 bases and J by 4 bases, with 23 bases left in between. The CDR3 reads CASLARYSRKTYGYTF. The CDR3 DNA is TGTGCCAGCCTTGCCAGGTACTCAAGAAAGACCTATGGCTACACCTTC.

This clonotype was counted at least ten times. CDR3 loop: CTSSPCGLCEKTYGYTF. CDR3 DNA: TGCACCAGCAGTCCATGTGGTTTGTGCGAAAAGACCTATGGCTACACCTTC. V is TRBV1 and J is TRBJ1-2. TRBV1 is classified as a pseudogene. This CDR3 is 17 amino acids long.

This clonotype was seen a few times. The chain carries TRBV6-5 and TRBJ2-7, with unresolved D. The CDR3 has 14 residues. Germline assignment: CDR1 MNHEY and CDR2 SVGAGI. Trimming shortened V by 6 bases and J by 1 base, and 13 bases separated the two germline ends. The DNA for the CDR3 is TGTGCCAGCAGGGGTCTGGTAAAATCCTACGAGCAGTACTTC. It is translated as CASRGLVKSYEQYF.

Many counts were recorded for this clonotype. The chain links TRBV8-2 to TRBJ2-6. TRBV8-2 is described as a pseudogene. The CDR3 is 17 amino acids. CDR3 nucleotides: TGTGGCAATCAAGTTAGGATAACACAAAGTCGGGCCAACGTCCTGACTTTC. As protein: CGNQVRITQSRANVLTF.

In this sample, this clonotype turned up a few times. V and J are TRBV9 and TRBJ2-4; D is ambiguous. Trimming cost V 0 bases and J 0 bases, with 16 bases left between them. Germline V lookup: CDR1 SGDLS, CDR2 YYNGEE. The CDR3 totals 18 residues. The CDR3 region is CASSVGFREGLAKNIQYF. CDR3 coding DNA: TGTGCCAGCAGCGTAGGGTTTAGAGAAGGGCTAGCCAAAAACATTCAGTACTTC.

Turning to this clonotype: At one boundary the junction diverges from the germline segment, which might be a read error. This chain connects TRBV20-1 to TRBJ2-4, with D possibly being TRBD1 or TRBD2 (6 bases each). This CDR3 has 14 amino acids. Looked up from germline, CDR1 is DFQATT and CDR2 is SNEGSKA (reference sequence). In nucleotides, the CDR3 is TGCAGTGCTAGAGAAGGGCGGGAATGGGACATTCAGCACTTC. Protein: CSAREGREWDIQHF.

The chain uses TRBV6-5 and TRBJ2-1; D is perhaps TRBD2 (5 bases). Trimming left V 6 bases short and J 6 bases short, with 24 bases between. CDR3 length equals 17 residues. CDR1 and CDR2 from the germline V gene are MNHEY and SVGAGI. The CDR3 nucleotides are TGTGCCAGCAGCCGCACCCATAGCGTACCCCCTGGCAATGAGCAGTTCTTC. As protein: CASSRTHSVPPGNEQFF.

This clonotype was detected ten times or more. DNA for the CDR3: TGCGCCAGCAGTCAATCGGAGACGCAGGGAAAGGGTCACACTGAAGCTTTCTTT. It codes for CASSQSETQGKGHTEAFF. V usage is TRBV23-1 and J usage is TRBJ1-1; weak D call: TRBD1 (5 bases). TRBV23-1 counts as an open reading frame of uncertain function. The CDR3 length is 18 residues. V was clipped by 0 bases and J by 3 bases, with 20 bases between them.

This clonotype was seen ten or more times. The V gene is TRBV27, the J gene TRBJ1-3; maybe TRBD1 (5 bases). The length of the CDR3 is 14 residues. The germline V gene encodes CDR1 MNHEY and CDR2 SMNVEV (reference sequence). V was cut by 6 bases and J by 6 bases, with 15 bases left in between. Written as DNA, the CDR3 is TGTGCCAGCAGGTCTCAGGGAGCGAAAAACACCATATATTTT. This encodes CASRSQGAKNTIYF.

This clonotype occurred many times. The gene calls are TRBV28 and TRBJ2-3, with 9 bases matching TRBD1. V trimming: 1 base; J trimming: 3 bases; junction bases outside the gene matches: 5. The germline gives CDR1 MDHEN, CDR2 SYDVKM. The CDR3 totals 16 residues. The CDR3 DNA follows: TGTGCCAGCAGTTTATACCGACAGGGGGGTACAGATACGCAGTATTTT. It yields the protein CASSLYRQGGTDTQYF.

This clonotype was counted a single time. At one end the junction does not follow the germline gene, possibly because of a read error. The CDR3 spells CTSRRTTNEQFF. Here the CDR3 DNA reads TGTACCAGCAGGCGTACGACGAATGAGCAGTTCTTC. The chain carries TRBV6-2 or TRBV6-3 and TRBJ2-1; D remains unclear. Looked up from germline, CDR1 is MNHEY and CDR2 is SVGEGT. The length of the CDR3 is 12 residues.

A few counts support this clonotype. This rearrangement joins TRBV13 to TRBJ2-3; possibly TRBD1 for D (6 bases). Germline CDR1 PRHDT, CDR2 FYEKMQ (reference sequence). Between the trimmed V and J ends, which lost 4 bases and 0 bases, there was a span of 14 bases. The CDR3 sequence is 16 residues long. In DNA form, the CDR3 reads TGTGCCAGCAGCTCCCGGACAGCCACAAGCACAGATACGCAGTATTTT. It encodes CASSSRTATSTDTQYF.

The sample holds many counts of this clonotype. V usage is TRBV11-3 and J usage is TRBJ2-1; D gene uncertain. Germline CDR1 SGHNT, CDR2 YENEEA. The CDR3 sequence is 12 residues long. V was cut by 8 bases and J by 10 bases, with 15 bases left in between. CDR3 DNA sequence: TGTGCCAGCGGGGTTGGTCTCTTGGAGCAGTTCTTC. Translated, it gives CASGVGLLEQFF. The full variable domain, with the rest looked up from reference TRBV11-3 and TRBJ2-1, is EAGVVQSPRYKIIEKKQPVAFWCNPISGHNTLYWYLQNLGQGPELLIRYENEEAVDDSQLPKDRFSAERLKGVDSTLKIQPAELGDSAVYLCASGVGLLEQFFGPGTRLTVL.

This clonotype turned up a few times. The chain is built from TRBV29-1 and TRBJ2-3; 7 bases align to TRBD2. With V trimmed by 6 bases and J by 5 bases, 8 bases remained unmatched. This CDR3 is built from 13 residues. Germline V gives CDR1 SQVTM, CDR2 ANQGSEA. As DNA, the CDR3 is TGCAGCGTCACCCCGACTAGCTTAGATACGCAGTATTTT. Amino acids: CSVTPTSLDTQYF.